The 17 T cell receptor beta chains listed next were all sequenced from one sample in a study of regulatory T cells in long-lasting Graves disease. Arm-PCR of CDR3 regions and iRepertoire HTBI primers were the basis on which TCR beta libraries were built. TCRdb reanalysed the multiplex PCR reads using MiXCR and keeps one entry per CDR3 protein. The sample yields a few hundred thousand distinct CDR3 sequences, about 12% seen once. Stated time point: newly diagnosed GD, antithyroid drugs for less than 3 months. There was RNA extracted from PBMCs, and the TCR library was made from it. The sample also formed part of further work on T cells in Graves' hyperthyroidism and ophthalmopathy.

The starting material was peripheral blood mononuclear cells (PBMCs), obtained at new diagnosis, from a patient treated with antithyroid drugs. The receptors here all came from a woman aged 18-29 years with Graves disease.

In its sample, this clonotype was seen many times. The chain uses TRBV4-1 and TRBJ1-2; 8 bases line up with TRBD1. Germline assignment: CDR1 MGHRA and CDR2 YSYEKL. The J segment lost 5 bases and the V segment lost 4 bases, leaving 6 bases of the junction unmatched. The CDR3 has 14 amino acids. The CDR3 spells CASSPQTGVYGYTF. In DNA, the CDR3 is TGCGCCAGCAGCCCGCAGACAGGGGTATATGGCTACACCTTC.

V and J are TRBV2 and TRBJ1-4, with D possibly being TRBD1 (5 bases). The CDR3 is made up of 13 amino acids. V lost 8 bases and J 0 bases, leaving 7 bases between the germline ends. CDR1 is SNHLY, CDR2 FYNNEI, per germline. The CDR3 reads CASDRATNEKLFF. The CDR3 coding sequence is TGTGCCAGCGACAGAGCAACTAATGAAAAACTGTTTTTT.

V usage is TRBV7-9 and J usage is TRBJ1-5, with TRBD1 matching over 12 bases. The germline CDR1 and CDR2 sequences are SEHNR and FQNEAQ (reference sequence). The CDR3 sequence is 17 residues long. Trimming took 3 bases from V and 7 from J; bases not matched to a gene: 10. CDR3 region: CASSFGTGGPTGQPQHF. CDR3 DNA: TGTGCCAGCAGCTTTGGGACAGGGGGCCCCACTGGGCAGCCCCAGCATTTT.

Note on this clonotype: Since a much larger clone is just one base distant, this may be a read error. V and J are TRBV5-5 and TRBJ2-2; D unresolved. CDR3 length equals 14 residues. Looked up from germline, CDR1 is SGHKS and CDR2 is YYEKEE (reference sequence). This CDR3 is CVSSHSVNTGELFF. DNA of the CDR3: TGTGTCAGCAGCCACAGCGTTAACACCGGGGAGCTGTTTTTT. Together with reference TRBV5-5 and TRBJ2-2, the CDR3 gives the full variable domain: DAGVTQSPTHLIKTRGQQVTLRCSPISGHKSVSWYQQVLGQGPQFIFQYYEKEERGRGNFPDRFSARQFPNYSSELNVNALLLGDSALYLCVSSHSVNTGELFFGEGSRLTVL.

The chain uses TRBV10-3 and TRBJ1-2, with TRBD1 as a possible D gene (6 bases). The germline CDR1 and CDR2 sequences are ENHRY and SYGVKD. V lost 7 bases and J 8 bases, leaving 17 bases between the germline ends. This CDR3 spans 13 amino acids. The CDR3 reads CAINDRTYSGYTF. The CDR3 DNA is TGTGCCATCAACGACAGGACCTATTCCGGCTACACCTTC.

This clonotype was observed a few times. The gene calls are TRBV6-1 and TRBJ1-5; 8 bases align to TRBD1. CDR1 and CDR2 from the germline V gene are MNHNS and SASEGT. Trimming at V came to 7 bases and at J to 11 bases, leaving 16 bases not matched to a gene. The CDR3 loop spans 15 amino acids. The CDR3 coding sequence is TGTGCCAGCACCGACCGGACAGGGCCCCCTAGGGCCCAGCATTTT. Its translation: CASTDRTGPPRAQHF.

There are many counts of this clonotype. The rearrangement uses TRBV27 and TRBJ2-7; D possibly matches TRBD1 or TRBD2 (5 bases each). Germline V gene lookup returns CDR1 MNHEY and CDR2 SMNVEV (reference sequence). V was trimmed by 0 bases and J by 3 bases, leaving 12 bases between them. This CDR3 is built from 15 residues. As DNA, the CDR3 is TGTGCCAGCAGTTTATCTGGGACGGGCCACTACGAGCAGTACTTC. This gives the protein CASSLSGTGHYEQYF.

This clonotype was detected only a few times. The chain employs TRBV14 and TRBJ2-3; D is ambiguous. CDR3 length: 13 amino acids. V lost 3 bases, J lost 0 bases, and 4 bases lay in between. In germline, CDR1 is SGHDN, CDR2 FVKESK. The CDR3 DNA reads as TGTGCCAGCAGCCAGATTAGCACAGATACGCAGTATTTT. Encoded protein: CASSQISTDTQYF.

There are many counts of this clonotype. The chain has TRBV5-1 and TRBJ2-5; 13 positions match TRBD2. The germline V gene has CDR1 SGHRS and CDR2 YFSETQ. The CDR3 covers 16 residues. After removal of 2 bases from V and 5 bases from J, the junction contained 6 bases not matched to a gene. CDR3 coding DNA: TGCGCCAGCAGCTTCCGTACTAGCGGGGGGGAGGAGACCCAGTACTTC. This gives the protein CASSFRTSGGEETQYF.

This clonotype was detected ten times or more. The chain couples TRBV12-5 to TRBJ2-1, with no clear D. CDR1 LGHNT and CDR2 FRNRAP come from the germline V gene. This CDR3 has 14 amino acids. Trimming took 8 bases from V and 10 from J, leaving 21 bases between them. CDR3 region: CASRYRTLSGEQFF. In DNA, the CDR3 is TGTGCTAGTCGTTATCGAACCCTGTCAGGCGAGCAGTTCTTC.

This clonotype was picked up many times. This chain connects TRBV10-3 to TRBJ2-7; 8 positions match TRBD1. The V and J ends lost 3 bases and 0 bases, in that order; junction bases with no gene match: 10. Germline CDR1 reads ENHRY; CDR2 reads SYGVKD. The CDR3 contains 17 residues. CDR3 nucleotide sequence: TGTGCCATCAGTGACCCGAGACAGGGGCGAAACTCCTACGAGCAGTACTTC. It is translated as CAISDPRQGRNSYEQYF.

The gene calls are TRBV12-3 or TRBV12-4 and TRBJ2-2; 12 bases agree with TRBD2. Losses at the gene ends were 6 bases for V and 3 bases for J; bases not matched to a gene: 2. The CDR3 is 15 residues long. CDR3 in DNA: TGTGCCAGCAGCGGGACTAGCGGGCACACCGGGGAGCTGTTTTTT. It is translated as CASSGTSGHTGELFF.

Concerning this clonotype itself: A single base separates this from a much larger clone, so it may be a read error. The chain recombines TRBV20-1 with TRBJ1-1, with 8 bases fitting TRBD1. Germline V CDR1 and CDR2: DFQATT, SNEGSKA (reference sequence). CDR3 length equals 15 residues. The CDR3, as DNA: TGCAGTTCTAGAGGAAGACCGGACAGGGAGGCTGAAGCTTTCTTT. This translates into CSSRGRPDREAEAFF.

This clonotype was detected ten times or more. J is TRBJ2-1 and V is TRBV7-2; no clear D gene. In germline, CDR1 is SGHTA, CDR2 FQGNSA. V lost 1 base and J 15 bases, leaving 16 bases between the germline ends. CDR3 length equals 13 residues. This chain's CDR3 is CASSLVFRAQGFF. CDR3 coding DNA: TGTGCCAGCAGCTTAGTGTTCCGGGCCCAAGGGTTCTTC.

With regard to this clonotype: One junction end disagrees with the germline gene, perhaps due to a read error. V and J are TRBV7-9 and TRBJ2-5, with 15 positions matching TRBD2. This CDR3 comprises 21 residues. Germline V gives CDR1 SEHNR, CDR2 FQNEAQ (reference sequence). The CDR3 coding sequence is TGTGCCAGCACCTTATTCCTGGGACTAGCGGGGGGAAGCGGCATCTTAGAGACCCAGTACTTC. As protein: CASTLFLGLAGGSGILETQYF.

This clonotype was recorded at least ten times. This chain joins TRBV20-1 and TRBJ2-7; 9 nucleotides agree with TRBD2. With V trimmed by 5 bases and J by 3 bases, 8 bases remained unmatched. Germline V gives CDR1 DFQATT, CDR2 SNEGSKA (reference sequence). The CDR3 has 14 residues. CDR3 bases: TGCAGTGCTTCGAGCGGGAGGCTAAACTACGAGCAGTACTTC. It codes for CSASSGRLNYEQYF.

Remarks on this clonotype: Just one base apart from a much larger clone, this may be a read error. V and J are TRBV7-2 and TRBJ2-1; 7 bases are a match to TRBD2. The J call may not be correct, given that the DNA end is closer to TRBJ2-5. The CDR3 has 15 amino acids. Per germline, CDR1 SGHTA and CDR2 FQGNSA. CDR3 amino acids: CAGSLYRAGRGTQYF. The CDR3 nucleotides read TGTGCCGGCAGCTTATACAGAGCGGGGAGGGGGACCCAGTACTTC.